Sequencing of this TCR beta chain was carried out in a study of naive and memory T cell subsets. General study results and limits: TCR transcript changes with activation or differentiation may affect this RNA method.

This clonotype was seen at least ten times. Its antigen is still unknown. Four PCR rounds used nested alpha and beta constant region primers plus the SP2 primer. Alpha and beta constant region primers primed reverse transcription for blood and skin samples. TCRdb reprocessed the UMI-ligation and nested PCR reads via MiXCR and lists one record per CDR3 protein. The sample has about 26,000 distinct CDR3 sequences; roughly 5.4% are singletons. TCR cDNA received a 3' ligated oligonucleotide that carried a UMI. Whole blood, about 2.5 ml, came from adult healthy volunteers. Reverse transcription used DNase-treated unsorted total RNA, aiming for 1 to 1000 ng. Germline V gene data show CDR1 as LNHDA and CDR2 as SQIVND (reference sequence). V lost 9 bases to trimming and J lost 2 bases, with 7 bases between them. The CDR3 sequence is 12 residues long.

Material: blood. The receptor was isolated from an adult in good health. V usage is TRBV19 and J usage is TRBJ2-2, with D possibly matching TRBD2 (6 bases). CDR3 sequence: CASGRNTGELFF. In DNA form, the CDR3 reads TGTGCCAGCGGGAGAAACACCGGGGAGCTGTTTTTT.